Listed here are 6 T cell receptor beta chains from one sample, sequenced in a study of breast tumors, draining lymph nodes, adjacent tissues. Using its own MiXCR run on the multiplex PCR reads, TCRdb lists one record per CDR3 protein. The table lists 20,000 or so distinct CDR3 sequences, about 30% of them singletons. The sample was breast tumor tissue. The origin of the receptors is a female donor with breast cancer. Some clones in this sample may be carry-over from other donors' samples.

This clonotype occurred many times. The chain couples TRBV11-1 to TRBJ2-7; 7 nucleotides align to TRBD2. The CDR3 runs 13 residues. Germline-derived CDR1 and CDR2 are SGHAT and FQDESV (reference sequence). V dropped 5 bases and J dropped 4; count of bases not matched to a gene: 5. CDR3 sequence (DNA): TGTGCCAGCAGCCATCGGGACTATTACGAGCAGTACTTC. It translates to CASSHRDYYEQYF.

This clonotype is termed medium-sized. The V and J genes are TRBV5-6 and TRBJ2-7, with a tentative D call TRBD1 (7 bases). From germline, CDR1 is SGHDT and CDR2 YYEEEE. V shed 0 bases and J shed 3 bases, with 13 bases lying between them. The CDR3 extends over 15 amino acids. CDR3 sequence reads: CASSLGGAGGYEQYF. The CDR3 DNA reads as TGTGCCAGCAGCTTGGGGGGGGCAGGGGGCTACGAGCAGTACTTC.

The chain has TRBV27 and TRBJ1-4; D ambiguous. V lost 11 bases and J 15 bases, leaving 10 bases between the germline ends. Germline V gene data show CDR1 as MNHEY and CDR2 as SMNVEV (reference sequence). This CDR3 is 8 amino acids long. The CDR3 reads CAVKRLFF. The CDR3 DNA reads as TGTGCCGTTAAAAGATTGTTTTTT.

This clonotype was observed many times. The chain recombines TRBV12-3 or TRBV12-4 with TRBJ2-5; 8 nucleotides match TRBD1. V shed 6 bases and J 5 bases; nucleotides not matched to a gene: 8. The CDR3 totals 14 residues. CDR3 amino acids: CASSTRGRRETQYF. The CDR3 region has the DNA TGTGCCAGCAGCACCAGGGGGCGCAGGGAGACCCAGTACTTC.

Many counts were recorded for this clonotype. The V call is TRBV11-2, the J call TRBJ2-7; D unclear. Germline loops: CDR1 SGHAT, CDR2 FQNNGV. This CDR3 is 13 amino acids long. V was cut by 5 bases and J by 5 bases, with 13 bases left in between. CDR3 in DNA: TGTGCCAGCAGCCACCAGGCCACCCACGAGCAGTACTTC. The encoded protein is CASSHQATHEQYF. Complete variable domain (other parts from reference TRBV11-2 and TRBJ2-7): EAGVAQSPRYKIIEKRQSVAFWCNPISGHATLYWYQQILGQGPKLLIQFQNNGVVDDSQLPKDRFSAERLKGVDSTLKIQPAKLEDSAVYLCASSHQATHEQYFGPGTRLTVT.

This clonotype has a count of ten or more. The chain is built from TRBV14 and TRBJ2-1; TRBD2 matches at 10 bases. This CDR3 has 17 residues. The V gene's germline CDR1 is SGHDN and CDR2 FVKESK. V was clipped by 0 bases and J by 6 bases; unmatched bases: 8. CDR3 bases: TGTGCCAGCAGCCAAGACCTAGCGGGAGTACCCTCCAATGAGCAGTTCTTC. Translating gives CASSQDLAGVPSNEQFF.